One sample yielded the 9 T cell receptor beta chains listed below, sequenced in a study of CD4 T cells in relation to SARS-CoV-2 and coronaviruses. Produced via immunoSEQ multiplex PCR; TCRdb's table is partial and in-frame only. Of some 20,000 clones in the sample, around 78% were seen once. These TCRs' antigens remain unknown. Unexposed donor CD4+ T cells date from 2011-2018, before the COVID-19 pandemic. After ten to eleven days of culture, CD4+ T cells were isolated. Sequencing was done on a sample of CD4+ T cells from PBMCs, cultured in vitro. The receptors here all came from a human donor in good health.

The J gene is TRBJ1-3, the V gene TRBV4-1; tentatively, D is TRBD1 (5 bases). CDR1 and CDR2 (germline): MGHRA, YSYEKL. This CDR3 is built from 15 residues. With 0 bases removed from V and 1 base from J, the gap between germline ends came to 7 bases. The CDR3 sequence: CASSQDWGSGNTIYF. In DNA form, the CDR3 reads TGCGCCAGCAGCCAAGATTGGGGGTCTGGAAACACCATATATTTT.

Only a few counts were recorded for this clone. The chain links TRBV5-1 to TRBJ2-2; 9 nucleotides agree with TRBD1. CDR1 and CDR2 (germline): SGHRS, YFSETQ. The CDR3 contains 13 residues. The J segment lost 6 bases and the V segment lost 3 bases, leaving 0 bases of the junction unmatched. The CDR3 region has the DNA TGCGCCAGCAGCTGGACAGGGGCCGGGGAGCTGTTTTTT. This encodes CASSWTGAGELFF.

The chain recombines TRBV30 with TRBJ1-6, with D perhaps TRBD1 (6 bases). Germline CDR1 GTSNPN, CDR2 SVGIG (reference sequence). V was trimmed by 0 bases and J by 8 bases, leaving 17 bases between them. This CDR3 is 16 amino acids long. The CDR3 reads CAWSVLGGADYSPLHF. In nucleotides, the CDR3 is TGTGCCTGGAGTGTACTTGGGGGGGCCGATTATTCACCCCTCCACTTT.

V gene TRBV24-1 combines with J gene TRBJ2-1; the D is unclear. The CDR3 covers 16 residues. CDR1 and CDR2 (germline): KGHDR, SFDVKD. The V end lost 5 bases, the J end lost 5 bases, and 18 bases lay between the germline ends. DNA for the CDR3: TGTGCCACCAGTGTTCCAGACAACGGCCTTGACAATGAGCAGTTCTTC. It translates to CATSVPDNGLDNEQFF.

V gene TRBV10-1 combines with J gene TRBJ2-5, with TRBD1 identical over 8 bases. The CDR3 length is 16 residues. Looked up from germline, CDR1 is WNHNN and CDR2 is SYGVQD (reference sequence). V lost 6 bases, J lost 5 bases, and 14 bases stayed unmatched. The CDR3 DNA is TGCGCCAGCAGCCACGGACAGGGCCTGGGGGCCGAGACCCAGTACTTC. Encoded protein: CASSHGQGLGAETQYF.

This chain joins TRBV2 and TRBJ2-6; 8 bases align to TRBD2. The V and J ends lost 6 bases and 3 bases, in that order; junction bases with no gene match: 10. The CDR3 runs to 17 residues. Germline CDR1 and CDR2: SNHLY and FYNNEI. The CDR3 is CASRGAGGGGGANVLTF. Here the CDR3 DNA reads TGTGCCAGCAGGGGGGCGGGGGGTGGTGGTGGGGCCAACGTCCTGACTTTC.

This clone was recorded only once. The chain employs TRBV12-3 or TRBV12-4 and TRBJ1-1; perhaps TRBD1 as D (5 bases). The CDR3 runs 12 residues. Trimming cost V 3 bases and J 12 bases, with 14 bases left between them. For the CDR3, the DNA is TGTGCCAGCAGTTTTGGCCCCAGGGTCCCTTTCTTT. Amino acids: CASSFGPRVPFF.

This chain joins TRBV3-1 (or the pseudogene TRBV3-2) and TRBJ2-3; TRBD2 matches 7 bases. The length of the CDR3 is 16 residues. Germline V lookup: CDR1 LGHDT, CDR2 YNNKEL (reference sequence). The V gene end was trimmed by 4 bases and the J gene end by 4 bases; junction bases not matched to a gene: 11. CDR3 protein: CASSPDGAGVADTQYF. For the CDR3, the DNA is TGTGCCAGCAGCCCAGACGGGGCGGGAGTCGCAGATACGCAGTATTTT.

The chain is built from TRBV19 and TRBJ2-7, with TRBD1 matching 8 bases. The germline CDR1 and CDR2 sequences are LNHDA and SQIVND (reference sequence). The CDR3 is 15 residues long. V was clipped by 7 bases and J by 4 bases; unmatched bases: 12. Here the CDR3 DNA reads TGTGCCAGTATAACGAGGGCAGGGGGCACTTACGAGCAGTACTTC. Translating it yields CASITRAGGTYEQYF.